This TCR beta chain emerged from a study of sequential checkpoint blockade in melanoma. The repertoire was sequenced with immunoSEQ multiplex PCR; TCRdb's copy has only in-frame clones and lacks some. The data hold more than 9,500 clones, with roughly two thirds observed a single time. Losses at the gene ends were 4 bases for V and 4 bases for J; bases not matched to a gene: 5. Germline V CDR1 and CDR2: SGHKS, YYEKEE (reference sequence). The CDR3 is 13 residues long. As for treatment: randomized to nivolumab then ipilimumab (arm A) or the reverse (arm B). This clonotype originated in a human donor with melanoma. The genes are TRBV5-5 and TRBJ2-7; 7 nucleotides agree with TRBD1. The sample was CD8+ T cells sorted from blood (inferred from file names), taken from a patient given nivolumab and ipilimumab in sequence. This chain's CDR3 is CASSQGGRYEQYF. In nucleotides, the CDR3 is TGTGCCAGCAGCCAAGGGGGCAGATACGAGCAGTACTTC.